These 25 T cell receptor beta chains originate from one sample sequenced in a study of T cell repertoires in cytomegalovirus infection (dated by TCRdb to the late 2010s). The antigens for these receptors are not known. Sequencing was carried out with an Illumina HiSeq 1500. TCRdb passed the public sequencing reads through fastp at Q25 and MiXCR, retaining productive beta sequences. For every CDR3 protein sequence, its rows merge into one entry that carries the most common genes and DNA. The sample table contains 360,000 or so distinct CDR3 sequences; only one count was recorded for approximately 35% of them. The ten largest make up 13% of the sample. The treatment or condition label corresponds to: in vitro stimulation with specific CMV peptide epitopes to enrich CMV-specific T cells. The sequences come from cultured PBMCs, collected from culture after CMV antigen stimulation. These receptors were taken from a human donor in good health (CMV status not recorded). Some clones in this sample may be carry-over from other donors' samples.

The chain links TRBV6-2 or TRBV6-3 to TRBJ2-1; 12 bases match TRBD2. J lost 7 bases, V lost 4 bases, and 11 bases had no gene match. The CDR3 spans 17 residues. The germline gives CDR1 MNHEY, CDR2 SVGEGT. The CDR3 here is CASSFLTTSGRRNEQFF. CDR3 DNA: TGTGCCAGCAGTTTTCTCACCACTAGCGGGAGGCGAAATGAGCAGTTCTTC.

The chain links TRBV12-5 to TRBJ2-3; TRBD2 agrees at 9 bases. V dropped 2 bases and J dropped 7; count of bases not matched to a gene: 7. The CDR3 has 15 residues. Germline values: CDR1 LGHNT, CDR2 FRNRAP. Here the CDR3 DNA reads TGTGCTAGTGGTTTGACGGTAGCGGGAGAACATACGCAGTATTTT. This codes for CASGLTVAGEHTQYF.

This clonotype was counted a single time. The CDR3 loop is CASSQGGRRTEAFF. In DNA form, the CDR3 reads TGTGCCAGCAGCCAAGGGGGGAGGCGGACTGAAGCTTTCTTT. The chain carries TRBV4-2 and TRBJ1-1; D possibly corresponds to TRBD1 (5 bases). V shed 1 base and J shed 5 bases, with 11 bases lying between them. The CDR3 is 14 residues long. The germline gives CDR1 LGHNA, CDR2 YNFKEQ.

The chain has TRBV6-2 or TRBV6-3 and TRBJ2-1; D is uncertain. Trimming removed 6 bases from V and 4 bases from J, with 10 bases in between. The CDR3 spans 13 residues. CDR1 is MNHEY and CDR2 is SVGEGT in the germline V gene. CDR3 nucleotides: TGTGCCAGCAGCCACGACTCATACAATGAGCAGTTCTTC. Translating gives CASSHDSYNEQFF.

The CDR3 DNA reads TGCAGCGCTAGGGGGGGACAGGGGTTCACTGAAGCTTTCTTT. Translating it yields CSARGGQGFTEAFF. The J gene is TRBJ1-1, the V gene TRBV29-1, with 10 bases fitting TRBD1. Germline assignment: CDR1 SQVTM and CDR2 ANQGSEA. The CDR3 has 14 residues. The V and J ends lost 7 bases and 4 bases, in that order; junction bases with no gene match: 9.

The chain's CDR3 is CASSEFLEQYV. The CDR3 DNA reads TGTGCCAGCAGTGAATTTCTCGAGCAGTACGTC. V is TRBV2 and J is TRBJ2-7; no firm D call. CDR3 size: 11 residues. Germline CDR1 and CDR2: SNHLY and FYNNEI. Trimming took 2 bases from V and 6 from J, leaving 5 bases between them.

The table lists this clonotype with a count of one. This sequence joins TRBV7-9 and TRBJ1-1, with 7 bases that match TRBD1. The V segment lost 5 bases and the J segment 4 bases; nucleotides outside the gene matches: 7. This CDR3 comprises 14 residues. Germline assignment: CDR1 SEHNR and CDR2 FQNEAQ (reference sequence). The DNA for the CDR3 is TGTGCCAGCAGCGAGGGACAGTACTTCACTGAAGCTTTCTTT. Translated: CASSEGQYFTEAFF.

This clonotype was detected a few times. The V call is TRBV9, the J call TRBJ2-2; D remains ambiguous. Germline V lookup: CDR1 SGDLS, CDR2 YYNGEE. The V gene lost 0 bases and the J gene lost 4 bases, with 13 bases spanning the gap. This CDR3 has 16 residues. The CDR3 spells CASSVVPDSGTGELFF. The CDR3 nucleotides are TGTGCCAGCAGCGTAGTCCCCGACTCGGGCACCGGGGAGCTGTTTTTT.

The V and J genes are TRBV20-1 and TRBJ2-5; D is unclear. V gave up 3 bases and J gave up 3 bases, with 8 bases separating them. Per germline, CDR1 DFQATT and CDR2 SNEGSKA (reference sequence). The CDR3 is 12 residues long. CDR3 sequence (DNA): TGCAGTGCTAGTCGCACTAAAGAGACCCAGTACTTC. Translation gives CSASRTKETQYF.

This clonotype was counted only a few times. The chain uses TRBV6-1 and TRBJ2-5; 7 nucleotides match TRBD1. The CDR3 is 15 amino acids. J gave up 1 base and V 3 bases, and 5 bases lay outside the gene matches. From germline, CDR1 is MNHNS and CDR2 SASEGT. The chain's CDR3 is CASSDRGSVQETQYF. As DNA, the CDR3 is TGTGCCAGCAGTGACAGGGGGTCAGTCCAAGAGACCCAGTACTTC.

V gene TRBV19 combines with J gene TRBJ2-1; D is possibly TRBD1 (5 bases). Trimming stripped 4 bases from V and 7 bases from J, with 11 bases between. This CDR3 is 13 amino acids long. Germline V gene data show CDR1 as LNHDA and CDR2 as SQIVND (reference sequence). Written as DNA, the CDR3 is TGTGCCAGTAGTAGGACCAGGACAAATGAGCAGTTCTTC. This translates into CASSRTRTNEQFF.

This clonotype occurred a few times. V is TRBV15 and J is TRBJ2-5, with 7 bases fitting TRBD2. CDR1 and CDR2 from the germline V gene are LNHNV and YYDKDF (reference sequence). The J segment lost 4 bases and the V segment lost 1 base, leaving 12 bases of the junction unmatched. The CDR3 covers 17 residues. The CDR3 loop is CATSRALGGRAAETQYF. CDR3 DNA sequence: TGTGCCACCAGCAGAGCCCTTGGAGGGAGGGCGGCAGAGACCCAGTACTTC.

J is TRBJ2-6 and V is TRBV7-2; D is perhaps TRBD2 (6 bases). The CDR3 totals 18 residues. Germline loops: CDR1 SGHTA, CDR2 FQGNSA. V was clipped by 1 base and J by 2 bases, with 15 bases between them. In DNA, the CDR3 is TGTGCCAGCAGCTTAGAAGGAGGGGTACTGGCTGGGGCCAACGTCCTGACTTTC. Translated: CASSLEGGVLAGANVLTF.

The gene calls are TRBV5-4 and TRBJ2-1; TRBD2 aligns across 13 bases. CDR3 length: 15 amino acids. V shed 5 bases and J 7 bases; nucleotides not matched to a gene: 6. Germline CDR1 reads SGHNT; CDR2 reads YYREEE (reference sequence). The CDR3 coding sequence is TGTGCCAGCAGACCGGGACTAGCGGGGACGAATGAGCAGTTCTTC. Translating gives CASRPGLAGTNEQFF.

The CDR3 sequence: CASSLARGLTEKLFF. The DNA for the CDR3 is TGTGCCAGCAGCTTGGCCCGGGGTCTCACTGAAAAACTGTTTTTT. The rearrangement joins TRBV11-2 to TRBJ1-4; unclear D gene. Germline-derived CDR1 and CDR2 are SGHAT and FQNNGV. V was trimmed by 3 bases and J by 7 bases, leaving 15 bases between them. The CDR3 has 15 residues. Full variable domain (missing parts from reference TRBV11-2 and TRBJ1-4): EAGVAQSPRYKIIEKRQSVAFWCNPISGHATLYWYQQILGQGPKLLIQFQNNGVVDDSQLPKDRFSAERLKGVDSTLKIQPAKLEDSAVYLCASSLARGLTEKLFFGSGTQLSVL.

V usage is TRBV5-6 and J usage is TRBJ2-7, with 9 bases that match TRBD1. V lost 4 bases and J lost 1; bases outside the gene matches: 6. There are 15 residues in the CDR3. Germline CDR1 SGHDT, CDR2 YYEEEE. Here the CDR3 DNA reads TGTGCCAGCAGCCGGACAGGGGCGGAGTCCTACGAGCAGTACGTC. Its translation is CASSRTGAESYEQYV.

This sequence joins TRBV28 and TRBJ1-1; no clear D. V dropped 6 bases and J dropped 3 bases, with 17 bases sitting between them. The CDR3 is made up of 15 amino acids. Per germline, CDR1 MDHEN and CDR2 SYDVKM. The CDR3 DNA sequence: TGTGCCAGCAGCTTAAATACCGAGTTTTACACTGAAGCTTTCTTT. Translating it yields CASSLNTEFYTEAFF.

As for this clonotype: A junction boundary mismatches the germline segment, possibly from a read error. The gene calls are TRBV20-1 and TRBJ2-1; D not resolved. The V gene's germline CDR1 is DFQATT and CDR2 SNEGSKA (reference sequence). This CDR3 has 13 residues. The CDR3 nucleotides read TGCAGTGATAGATATCTACGGCCTGTGGAGCAGTTCTTC. It codes for CSDRYLRPVEQFF.

The rearrangement uses TRBV28 and TRBJ1-2; possibly TRBD1 for D (5 bases). This CDR3 has 14 amino acids. Germline V gives CDR1 MDHEN, CDR2 SYDVKM. The V and J ends lost 5 bases and 2 bases respectively, with 12 bases between them. CDR3 in DNA: TGTGCCAGCAGTCCAAACAGGAGGAACTATGGCTACACCTTC. Protein sequence: CASSPNRRNYGYTF.

This clonotype was picked up a small number of times. The chain combines TRBV20-1 with TRBJ2-5; D is tentatively TRBD1 or TRBD2 (5 bases each). Germline V gives CDR1 DFQATT, CDR2 SNEGSKA (reference sequence). The CDR3 consists of 14 residues. Deletions cut 3 bases from V and 5 bases from J, with 16 bases between. Here the CDR3 reads CSARRGGSWETQYF. The CDR3 bases are TGCAGTGCTAGGAGGGGCGGTAGTTGGGAGACCCAGTACTTC.

This clonotype was counted a few times. V usage is TRBV6-4 and J usage is TRBJ1-5, with unresolved D. The CDR3 contains 17 residues. CDR1 MRHNA and CDR2 SNTAGT come from the germline V gene. The ends were cut back, 6 bases at V and 0 bases at J, with 18 bases in the middle. CDR3 bases: TGTGCCAGCAGGGGTGACTCCCTGTCAGATAGCAATCAGCCCCAGCATTTT. It is translated as CASRGDSLSDSNQPQHF.

This clonotype was observed at least ten times. The chain combines TRBV7-2 with TRBJ2-3; D might be TRBD2 (5 bases). Between the trimmed V and J ends, which lost 5 bases and 3 bases, there was a span of 15 bases. CDR1 is SGHTA and CDR2 is FQGNSA in the germline V gene. The CDR3 is 15 residues long. CDR3 nucleotides: TGTGCCAGCAGCCTAGGACTCCGCGGGACAGATACGCAGTATTTT. This sequence encodes CASSLGLRGTDTQYF.

This clonotype has a count of ten or more. The chain has TRBV7-2 and TRBJ2-7; D is undetermined. V lost 2 bases and J 6 bases, leaving 11 bases between the germline ends. This CDR3 has 13 residues. Germline CDR1 SGHTA, CDR2 FQGNSA. The CDR3 is CASSLIRTGEQYF. The CDR3 coding sequence is TGTGCCAGCAGCTTAATCAGGACGGGCGAGCAGTACTTC.

The chain couples TRBV6-2 or TRBV6-3 to TRBJ1-2; D might be TRBD1 (6 bases). V was shortened by 5 bases and J by 4 bases, with 17 bases between the two germline ends. CDR3 length: 15 amino acids. Germline CDR1 reads MNHEY; CDR2 reads SVGEGT. The DNA of the CDR3 is TGTGCCAGCAGTCTCTCACAGGGCCAGGCCTATGGCTACACCTTC. It translates to CASSLSQGQAYGYTF.

This clonotype was counted once. The V gene is TRBV20-1, the J gene TRBJ2-5; 11 positions agree with TRBD2. This CDR3 is 15 amino acids long. The V and J ends lost 4 bases and 7 bases, in that order; junction bases with no gene match: 11. Germline lookup yields CDR1 DFQATT and CDR2 SNEGSKA (reference sequence). The CDR3 reads CSANVRLAGLGTQYF. CDR3 DNA: TGCAGTGCTAACGTCCGACTAGCGGGACTCGGGACCCAGTACTTC.